This T cell receptor (beta chain) was found in a study of molecular identifiers for immune sequencing clone quantification. MiXCR was run by TCRdb on the PCR reads, yielding one entry per CDR3 protein. Of under 800,000 distinct CDR3 sequences listed, less than 30% were seen once; the top ten hold about 0.84%. Isolation of naive CD8 T cells was achieved by sorting on a CD8+CD4-CCR7+CD45RA+ phenotype. The source of this sequence is a human donor in good health. Some libraries in this study had Jurkat cell RNA spiked in. Sequenced material: naive CD8+ T cells from blood, with Jurkat cell RNA spiked in. Documented subset: FACS-sorted CD8+CD4-CCR7+CD45RA+ naive T cells.

In DNA form, the CDR3 reads TGTGCCAGCAGGAAAGGGGTGAGTGAGCAGTTCTTC. Encoded protein: CASRKGVSEQFF. The chain couples TRBV6-1 to TRBJ2-1, with D possibly matching TRBD1 (5 bases). Germline CDR1 MNHNS, CDR2 SASEGT. V gave up 6 bases and J gave up 9 bases, with 12 bases separating them. The CDR3 totals 12 residues.